The rows below give T cell receptor beta chains drawn from one sample of a study of vaccination and CD4 T cells after COVID-19. TCRdb passed the PCR reads through MiXCR, listing each CDR3 protein once. The sample yields 9,500 to 15,000 distinct CDR3 sequences, approximately 50% seen once. No cognate antigen is known for these TCRs. Source material: CD4+ T cells from blood, cultured in vitro. These receptors were obtained from a human donor who had recovered from COVID-19. Both conserved end residues are part of each CDR3. Fields, in order: CDR3 protein, V gene.

CSVRKAGGATDTQYF | TRBV29-1
CASSFCGGRHSPLHF | TRBV7-3
CASSPPGRGRLGNEQFF | TRBV27
CASSLGTEHSNQPQHF | TRBV6-1
CASRPSGPSNQPQHF | TRBV2
CASSSTGDTPPQHF | TRBV19
CASNQRRGMGNTEAFF | TRBV7-2
CASSAPLQLSEKLFF | TRBV4-2
CSAGPSSGIEQYF | TRBV20-1
CASSRAGVNTEAFF | TRBV27
CASSLSQGNTEAFF | TRBV28
CASSFSGFSYNEQFF | TRBV12-3/TRBV12-4
CASSLAVASGTSTDTQYF | TRBV7-2
CSALGQGDTGELFF | TRBV20-1
CASSLDLPSYNEQFF | TRBV7-2
CASSEPGGGYGYTF | TRBV6-1
CASSLRTPGQGTDTQYF | TRBV27
CSARALTGTGNCGYTF | TRBV20-1
CASSEGDWYTYTYEQYF | TRBV6-1
CATSRRSGGSSYEQYF | TRBV15
CASSWDRAQPQHF | TRBV27
CSAPGLSPPYNEQFF | TRBV20-1
CASIMTGGNSPLHF | TRBV19
CATRDRGGTEAFF | TRBV19
CATSGGQGVNQPQHF | TRBV24-1
CASSLVRGDSPLHF | TRBV3-1
CASSLGGLETQYF | TRBV7-2
CASSDGFTGELFF | TRBV2
CASSRDGGLFGNTIYF | TRBV6-1
CASSQGLPGETQYF | TRBV14
CASRTGTGVPGANVLTF | TRBV6-2/TRBV6-3
CSANPSGVRLGETQYF | TRBV20-1
CASSLSGRALTGELFF | TRBV2
CSARVQGRDYGYTF | TRBV20-1
CSASSGGGRYEQYF | TRBV20-1
CSARERRDKFNSPLHF | TRBV20-1
CASSRGTASFEQYF | TRBV18
CASSYSGIGGVYNEQFF | TRBV6-5
CASSPASRPSYNEQFF | TRBV7-8
CATSGRASGRALQLNEQFF | TRBV15